This T cell receptor beta chain comes out of a study of T cells in Graves' hyperthyroidism and ophthalmopathy. In the study overall: Blood was drawn when the patient was first diagnosed and still untreated. Study observations and caveats: Most expanded thyroid clonotypes above 0.001 recurred in blood.

TCR beta CDR3 sequences were amplified from RNA transcripts. The study used the HTBI primer set for a first-round RT-PCR of the TCR CDR3. TCRdb recomputed calls from the multiplex PCR reads with MiXCR, one row per CDR3 protein. The sample shows approximately 400,000 distinct CDR3 sequences, about 13% of them seen only once. A roughly 9.3 ml volume of fresh peripheral blood provided the PBMCs. This clonotype was seen many times. Antigen specificity is unknown. Germline loops: CDR1 MDHEN, CDR2 SYDVKM. The V and J ends lost 11 bases and 4 bases respectively, with 9 bases between them. The CDR3 contains 11 residues.

The clonotype originates from a man aged 25-45 years with Graves' hyperthyroidism that later progressed to Graves' ophthalmopathy. The sample taken for sequencing was blood. The rearrangement links TRBV28 to TRBJ2-1, with unresolved D. CDR3: CAAKGYNEQFF. CDR3 DNA sequence: TGTGCCGCAAAGGGTTACAATGAGCAGTTCTTC.